The sequence of this T cell receptor (beta chain) was determined in a study of Graves' ophthalmopathy and Graves' hyperthyroidism. Whole-study results and caveats: Separation of ophthalmopathy from stable hyperthyroidism was achieved by a 13-signature model, at about 89% sensitivity and under 82% specificity. Blood was where most expanded thyroid clonotypes above 0.001 frequency also turned up. Forecasting of ophthalmopathy progression by the model achieved 60% to 71% sensitivity and around 77% specificity.

Orbital computed tomography, thyroid ultrasound, TRAb, serum thyroxine and clinical symptoms formed the basis of diagnosis. This clonotype has at least ten counts. Its antigen is not known. Amplified TCR beta CDR3 regions were obtained using RNA transcripts as template. The first round was an RT-PCR with HTBI primers, and the second round was a multiplex PCR. One entry per CDR3 protein results from TCRdb running MiXCR on the multiplex PCR reads. The sample lists about 1.1 million distinct CDR3 sequences, roughly 35% occurring once. From germline, CDR1 is SQVTM and CDR2 ANQGSEA. With V trimmed by 8 bases and J by 5 bases, 7 bases remained unmatched. The CDR3 runs to 12 residues.

This chain uses TRBV29-1 with TRBJ2-7, with 9 bases lining up with TRBD1. The clonotype comes from an adult man with Graves' hyperthyroidism. Sequencing was carried out using peripheral blood or thyroid tissue (not recorded which). This CDR3 is CSTRQGVDEQYF. The CDR3 DNA reads as TGCAGCACTCGACAGGGGGTGGACGAGCAGTACTTC.